This T cell receptor (beta chain) was identified during a study of cytomegalovirus exposure and HLA in healthy donors. Regarding the study as a whole: An analysis that came later showed most CMV-associated TCR beta chains appearing HLA-restricted. A later analysis found TCR association rates differed by HLA locus, highest for DRB1 and lowest for HLA-C.

This clone was detected only a few times. Its antigen is not known. PCR amplification relied on 60 Vbeta primers (plus 13 Jbeta primers). Method: immunoSEQ multiplex PCR; TCRdb's copy keeps in-frame clones and lacks some. The sample shows about 100,000 clones, roughly 78% of them seen only once. CDR1 is MNHEY and CDR2 is SVGAGI in the germline V gene. CDR3 length: 16 residues. V was pared by 2 bases and J by 0 bases, with 13 bases between. The specimen sequenced was PBMCs. The chain employs TRBV6-5 and TRBJ1-1; the D gene is possibly TRBD1 (5 bases). The source of this sequence is a woman aged 55-69 years in good health and CMV-seronegative. CDR3 sequence reads: CASSYTPGDVNTEAFF. CDR3 DNA sequence: TGTGCCAGCAGTTACACCCCGGGGGACGTGAACACTGAAGCTTTCTTT.